These 14 T cell receptor beta chains originate from one sample sequenced in a study of blood T cell repertoires in COVID-19. The repertoire was sequenced with immunoSEQ multiplex PCR; TCRdb's copy has only in-frame clones and lacks some. The repertoire holds roughly 88,000 clones, with 90% to 95% as singletons. Source material: peripheral blood. All receptors come from a woman aged 45-59 years in a cohort sampled during active COVID-19.

The V gene is TRBV7-9, the J gene TRBJ2-5, with 7 bases lining up with TRBD1. The V segment lost 5 bases and the J segment 1 base; nucleotides outside the gene matches: 10. Germline values: CDR1 SEHNR, CDR2 FQNEAQ (reference sequence). This CDR3 has 16 residues. The CDR3 is CASSPQHGTAQETQYF. The CDR3 DNA is TGTGCCAGCAGCCCCCAGCACGGGACAGCCCAAGAGACCCAGTACTTC.

The chain couples TRBV19 to TRBJ2-7; the match to TRBD1 covers 9 bases. The CDR3 is made up of 13 amino acids. The V gene end was trimmed by 5 bases and the J gene end by 12 bases; junction bases not matched to a gene: 11. Germline CDR1 LNHDA, CDR2 SQIVND (reference sequence). The CDR3 protein is CASSSNRDRVPYF. The DNA for the CDR3 is TGTGCCAGTAGTTCGAACCGGGACAGGGTGCCGTACTTC. The full variable domain, in which reference TRBV19 and TRBJ2-7 provide the parts outside the CDR3, is DGGITQSPKYLFRKEGQNVTLSCEQNLNHDAMYWYRQDPGQGLRLIYYSQIVNDFQKGDIAEGYSVSREKKESFPLTVTSAQKNPTAFYLCASSSNRDRVPYFGPGTRLTVT.

V is TRBV5-1 and J is TRBJ2-7; maybe TRBD2 (6 bases). V was shortened by 4 bases and J by 2 bases, with 16 bases between the two germline ends. The CDR3 runs 15 residues. The V gene's germline CDR1 is SGHRS and CDR2 YFSETQ. The DNA for the CDR3 is TGCGCCAGCAGCCTTCAGGGCGGGGAAACCTACGAGCAGTACTTC. It is translated as CASSLQGGETYEQYF.

This sequence joins TRBV19 and TRBJ1-6, with 8 bases matching TRBD1. Germline loops: CDR1 LNHDA, CDR2 SQIVND (reference sequence). This CDR3 is built from 14 residues. Trimming cost V 6 bases and J 6 bases; bases outside gene matches: 4. The CDR3 bases are TGTGCCAGTAGCCCCACAGGGGGTAATTCACCCCTCCACTTT. Its protein is CASSPTGGNSPLHF. Full variable domain (outside the CDR3, taken from reference TRBV19 and TRBJ1-6): DGGITQSPKYLFRKEGQNVTLSCEQNLNHDAMYWYRQDPGQGLRLIYYSQIVNDFQKGDIAEGYSVSREKKESFPLTVTSAQKNPTAFYLCASSPTGGNSPLHFGNGTRLTVT.

This sequence joins TRBV6-6 and TRBJ1-1, with D unclear. V shed 6 bases and J shed 1 base, with 6 bases lying between them. In germline, CDR1 is MNHNY, CDR2 SVGAGI (reference sequence). The CDR3 length is 12 residues. The DNA for the CDR3 is TGTGCCAGCAGCCCTTCGAACACTGAAGCTTTCTTT. It is translated as CASSPSNTEAFF.

This chain uses TRBV28 with TRBJ2-2, with a weak D call TRBD1 (5 bases). Germline-derived CDR1 and CDR2 are MDHEN and SYDVKM. Trimming took 4 bases from V and 1 from J, leaving 7 bases between them. This CDR3 is 14 amino acids long. The CDR3 reads CASSSGQNTGELFF. The CDR3 DNA sequence: TGTGCCAGCAGTTCCGGACAGAACACCGGGGAGCTGTTTTTT.

This chain links TRBV9 with TRBJ2-1; D possibly corresponds to TRBD2 (5 bases). Germline-derived CDR1 and CDR2 are SGDLS and YYNGEE. Trimming took off 0 bases at V and 9 bases at J, with 7 bases between the two ends. The CDR3 has 12 residues. Here the CDR3 DNA reads TGTGCCAGCAGCGTAGGAGGGATTGAGCAGTTCTTC. This translates into CASSVGGIEQFF. The full variable domain, its missing parts supplied by reference TRBV9 and TRBJ2-1, is DSGVTQTPKHLITATGQRVTLRCSPRSGDLSVYWYQQSLDQGLQFLIQYYNGEERAKGNILERFSAQQFPDLHSELNLSSLELGDSALYFCASSVGGIEQFFGPGTRLTVL.

This clone has only one observation. The chain joins TRBV5-1 to TRBJ2-2; 7 bases map to TRBD2. V dropped 2 bases and J dropped 6; count of bases not matched to a gene: 4. The CDR3 has 14 amino acids. Germline V CDR1 and CDR2: SGHRS, YFSETQ. CDR3 amino acids: CASSFRAGSGELFF. CDR3 bases: TGCGCCAGCAGCTTTAGAGCGGGATCCGGGGAGCTGTTTTTT.

This chain links TRBV29-1 with TRBJ1-2; 7 bases map to TRBD1. This CDR3 has 13 amino acids. Trimming cost V 4 bases and J 0 bases; bases outside gene matches: 2. Germline V gene data show CDR1 as SQVTM and CDR2 as ANQGSEA. CDR3 coding DNA: TGCAGCGTTGGACAGGGCACTAACTATGGCTACACCTTC. Translation: CSVGQGTNYGYTF.

The sample holds a few counts of this clone. The V and J genes are TRBV2 and TRBJ1-5; 9 nucleotides line up with TRBD1. The CDR3 contains 15 residues. The V gene's germline CDR1 is SNHLY and CDR2 FYNNEI. Germline trimming cut 3 bases from V and 6 bases from J; bases unmatched to any gene: 6. The CDR3 loop is CASSDAGQGVQPQHF. Here the CDR3 DNA reads TGTGCCAGCAGTGATGCGGGACAGGGAGTTCAGCCCCAGCATTTT. Full variable domain (missing parts from reference TRBV2 and TRBJ1-5): EPEVTQTPSHQVTQMGQEVILRCVPISNHLYFYWYRQILGQKVEFLVSFYNNEISEKSEIFDDQFSVERPDGSNFTLKIRSTKLEDSAMYFCASSDAGQGVQPQHFGDGTRLSIL.

The chain combines TRBV3-1 (or the pseudogene TRBV3-2) with TRBJ2-7; D remains unclear. Germline V gene lookup returns CDR1 LGHDT and CDR2 YNNKEL (reference sequence). The CDR3 runs 16 residues. The V end lost 0 bases, the J end lost 2 bases, and 14 bases lay between the germline ends. Here the CDR3 reads CASSQEPTRHPYEQYF. In DNA, the CDR3 is TGTGCCAGCAGCCAAGAGCCCACGAGACACCCCTACGAGCAGTACTTC.

The chain couples TRBV6-6 to TRBJ1-6; D is unresolved. The CDR3 has 12 residues. Germline V CDR1 and CDR2: MNHNY, SVGAGI (reference sequence). The ends were cut back, 4 bases at V and 13 bases at J, with 11 bases in the middle. In DNA, the CDR3 is TGTGCCAGCAGTTGGGAGACAAACCCCCTCCACTTT. Translated: CASSWETNPLHF.

The rearrangement uses TRBV5-4 and TRBJ2-6, with a possible D match to TRBD2 (5 bases). Trimming took off 0 bases at V and 0 bases at J, with 13 bases between the two ends. The CDR3 is made up of 18 amino acids. Germline V gene sequence: CDR1 SGHNT, CDR2 YYREEE (reference sequence). The CDR3 DNA sequence: TGTGCCAGCAGCTTGGCCCGGACTCGCGGCTCTGGGGCCAACGTCCTGACTTTC. Protein sequence: CASSLARTRGSGANVLTF.

The chain has TRBV5-8 and TRBJ1-2; D is unclear. The germline V gene has CDR1 SGHTS and CDR2 YDEGEE. V lost 7 bases, J lost 4 bases, and 14 bases lay in between. The CDR3 is 13 residues long. CDR3: CASPFGRVYGYTF. The CDR3 DNA is TGTGCCAGCCCTTTTGGGAGGGTCTATGGCTACACCTTC.